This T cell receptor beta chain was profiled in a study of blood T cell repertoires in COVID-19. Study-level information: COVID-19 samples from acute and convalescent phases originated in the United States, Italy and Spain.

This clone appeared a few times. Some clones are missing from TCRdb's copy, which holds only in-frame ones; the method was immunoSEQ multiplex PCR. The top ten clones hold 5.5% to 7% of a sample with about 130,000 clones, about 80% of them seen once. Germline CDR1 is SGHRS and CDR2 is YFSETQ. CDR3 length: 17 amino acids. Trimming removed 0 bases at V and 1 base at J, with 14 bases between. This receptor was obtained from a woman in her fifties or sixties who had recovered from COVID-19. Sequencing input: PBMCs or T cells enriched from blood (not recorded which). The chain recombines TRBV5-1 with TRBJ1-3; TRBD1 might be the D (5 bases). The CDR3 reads CASSLDGTLGSGNTIYF. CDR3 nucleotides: TGCGCCAGCAGCTTGGACGGGACTCTTGGATCTGGAAACACCATATATTTT.